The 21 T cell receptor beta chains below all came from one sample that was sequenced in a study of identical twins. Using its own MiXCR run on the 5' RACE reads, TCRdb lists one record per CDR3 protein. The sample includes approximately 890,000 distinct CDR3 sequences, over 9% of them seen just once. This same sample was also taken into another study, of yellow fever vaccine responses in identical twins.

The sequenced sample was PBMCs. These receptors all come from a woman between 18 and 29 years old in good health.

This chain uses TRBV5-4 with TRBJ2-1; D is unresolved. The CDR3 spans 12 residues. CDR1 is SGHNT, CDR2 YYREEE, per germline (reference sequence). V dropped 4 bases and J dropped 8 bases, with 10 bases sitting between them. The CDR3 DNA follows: TGTGCCAGCAGCCGTGATTGGGATGAGCAGTTCTTC. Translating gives CASSRDWDEQFF.

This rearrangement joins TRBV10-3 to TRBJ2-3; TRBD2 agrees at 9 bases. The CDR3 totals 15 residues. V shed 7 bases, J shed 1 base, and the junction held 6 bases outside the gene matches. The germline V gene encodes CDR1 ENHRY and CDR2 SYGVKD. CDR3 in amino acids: CAITSGTSRTDTQYF. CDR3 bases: TGTGCCATCACCTCCGGGACTAGCCGCACAGATACGCAGTATTTT.

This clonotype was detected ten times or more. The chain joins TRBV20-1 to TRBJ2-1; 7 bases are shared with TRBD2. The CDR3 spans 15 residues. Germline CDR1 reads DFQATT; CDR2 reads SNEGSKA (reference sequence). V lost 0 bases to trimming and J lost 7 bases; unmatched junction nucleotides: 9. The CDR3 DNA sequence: TGCAGTGCTAGAGATAGAAGCGGGGAACGAAATGAGCAGTTCTTC. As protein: CSARDRSGERNEQFF.

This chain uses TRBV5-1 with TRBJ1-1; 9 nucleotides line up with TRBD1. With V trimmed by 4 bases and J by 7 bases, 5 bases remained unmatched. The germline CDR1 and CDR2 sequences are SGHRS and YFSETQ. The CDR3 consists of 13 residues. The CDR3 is CASSPTGGGEAFF. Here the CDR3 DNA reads TGCGCCAGCAGCCCTACAGGGGGCGGTGAAGCTTTCTTT.

CDR3 nucleotides: TGTGCCAGCAGCGCACTAGCGGAAGAGACCCAGTACTTC. Translated, it gives CASSALAEETQYF. This chain connects TRBV7-9 to TRBJ2-5; 8 nucleotides match TRBD2. The CDR3 length is 13 residues. Trimming took 5 bases from V and 3 from J; bases not matched to a gene: 2. Germline V gene data show CDR1 as SEHNR and CDR2 as FQNEAQ (reference sequence).

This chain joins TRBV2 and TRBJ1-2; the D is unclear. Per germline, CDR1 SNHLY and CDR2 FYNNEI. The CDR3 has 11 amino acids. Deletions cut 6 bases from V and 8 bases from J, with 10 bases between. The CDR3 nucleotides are TGTGCCAGCAGCGGCAGTCGGGGCTACACCTTC. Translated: CASSGSRGYTF.

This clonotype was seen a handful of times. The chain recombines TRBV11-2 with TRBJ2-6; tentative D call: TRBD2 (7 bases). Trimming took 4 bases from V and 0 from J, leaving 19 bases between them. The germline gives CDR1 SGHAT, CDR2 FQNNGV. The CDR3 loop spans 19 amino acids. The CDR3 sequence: CASSSPRGGGGSGANVLTF. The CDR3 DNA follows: TGTGCCAGCAGCTCCCCTAGGGGGGGAGGAGGCTCTGGGGCCAACGTCCTGACTTTC.

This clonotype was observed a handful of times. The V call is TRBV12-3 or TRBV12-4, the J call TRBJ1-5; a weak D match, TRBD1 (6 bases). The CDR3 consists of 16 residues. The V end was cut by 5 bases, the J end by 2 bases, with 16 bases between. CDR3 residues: CASSRTGLTGNQPQHF. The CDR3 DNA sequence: TGTGCCAGCAGTCGCACAGGGTTGACGGGCAATCAGCCCCAGCATTTT.

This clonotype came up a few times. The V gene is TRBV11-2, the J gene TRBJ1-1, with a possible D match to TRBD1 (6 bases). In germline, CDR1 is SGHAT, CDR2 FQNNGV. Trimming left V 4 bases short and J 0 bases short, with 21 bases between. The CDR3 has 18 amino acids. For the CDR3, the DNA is TGTGCCAGCAGCTCGACGAAGGGGGACCGGAAACTGAACACTGAAGCTTTCTTT. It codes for CASSSTKGDRKLNTEAFF. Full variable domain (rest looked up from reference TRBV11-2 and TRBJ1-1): EAGVAQSPRYKIIEKRQSVAFWCNPISGHATLYWYQQILGQGPKLLIQFQNNGVVDDSQLPKDRFSAERLKGVDSTLKIQPAKLEDSAVYLCASSSTKGDRKLNTEAFFGQGTRLTVV.

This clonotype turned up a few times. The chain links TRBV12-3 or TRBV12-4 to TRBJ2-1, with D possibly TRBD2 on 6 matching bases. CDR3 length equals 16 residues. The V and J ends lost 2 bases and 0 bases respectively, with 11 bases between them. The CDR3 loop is CASSLLGGASYNEQFF. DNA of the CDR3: TGTGCCAGCAGTTTACTGGGCGGGGCCTCCTACAATGAGCAGTTCTTC.

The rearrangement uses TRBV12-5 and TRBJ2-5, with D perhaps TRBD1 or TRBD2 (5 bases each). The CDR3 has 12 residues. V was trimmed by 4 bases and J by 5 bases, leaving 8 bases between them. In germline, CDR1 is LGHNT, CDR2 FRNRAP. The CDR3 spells CASGSREETQYF. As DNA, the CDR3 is TGTGCTAGTGGTTCCAGGGAGGAGACCCAGTACTTC.

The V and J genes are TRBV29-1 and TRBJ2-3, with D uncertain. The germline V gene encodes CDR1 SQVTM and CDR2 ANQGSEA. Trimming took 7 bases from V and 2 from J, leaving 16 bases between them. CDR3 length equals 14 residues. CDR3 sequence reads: CSAWPPSVTDTQYF. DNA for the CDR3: TGCAGCGCTTGGCCACCGAGCGTCACAGATACGCAGTATTTT.

This CDR3 is CASSPGLAHPTGNEQFF. DNA of the CDR3: TGCGCCAGCTCCCCGGGACTAGCGCACCCTACGGGCAATGAGCAGTTCTTC. This rearrangement joins TRBV4-1 to TRBJ2-1, with 10 bases lining up with TRBD2. The CDR3 has 17 amino acids. The V gene's germline CDR1 is MGHRA and CDR2 YSYEKL. V shed 8 bases and J 6 bases; nucleotides not matched to a gene: 16.

The CDR3 loop reads CASSQVYDQETQYF. Here the CDR3 DNA reads TGTGCCAGCAGCCAAGTGTACGACCAAGAGACCCAGTACTTC. The chain employs TRBV3-1 and TRBJ2-5; D not resolved. CDR1 is LGHDT, CDR2 YNNKEL, per germline (reference sequence). V dropped 1 base and J dropped 0 bases, with 6 bases sitting between them. The CDR3 covers 14 residues.

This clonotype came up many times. This chain's CDR3 is CASSQDRQGHYEQYF. The CDR3 nucleotides read TGTGCCAGCAGCCAAGATCGACAGGGCCACTACGAGCAGTACTTC. The rearrangement uses TRBV3-1 and TRBJ2-7; 7 positions agree with TRBD1. The trim removed 0 bases at V and 3 bases at J, leaving 5 bases unmatched. The germline CDR1 and CDR2 sequences are LGHDT and YNNKEL (reference sequence). CDR3 length equals 15 residues.

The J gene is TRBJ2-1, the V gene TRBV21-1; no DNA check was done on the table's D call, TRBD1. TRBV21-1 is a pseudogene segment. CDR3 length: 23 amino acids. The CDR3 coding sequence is TGTGCCAGCAGCAAAGGTCGGGGCGCCCCAATAGCGGGAGTTGAACGCCCCTACAATGAGCAGTTCTTC. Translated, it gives CASSKGRGAPIAGVERPYNEQFF.

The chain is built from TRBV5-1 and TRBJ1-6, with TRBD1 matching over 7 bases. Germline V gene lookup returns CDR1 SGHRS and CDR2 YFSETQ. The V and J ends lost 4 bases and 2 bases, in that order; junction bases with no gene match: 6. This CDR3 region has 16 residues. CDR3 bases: TGCGCCAGCAGCGGGGGACAGCGAACCTATAATTCACCCCTCCACTTT. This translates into CASSGGQRTYNSPLHF.

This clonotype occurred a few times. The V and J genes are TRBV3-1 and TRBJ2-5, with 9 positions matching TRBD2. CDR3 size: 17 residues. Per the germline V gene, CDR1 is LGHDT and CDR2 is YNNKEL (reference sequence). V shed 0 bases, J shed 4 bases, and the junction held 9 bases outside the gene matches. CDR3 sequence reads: CASSQESGLARRETQYF. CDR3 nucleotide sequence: TGTGCCAGCAGCCAAGAATCGGGACTAGCTCGCAGAGAGACCCAGTACTTC.

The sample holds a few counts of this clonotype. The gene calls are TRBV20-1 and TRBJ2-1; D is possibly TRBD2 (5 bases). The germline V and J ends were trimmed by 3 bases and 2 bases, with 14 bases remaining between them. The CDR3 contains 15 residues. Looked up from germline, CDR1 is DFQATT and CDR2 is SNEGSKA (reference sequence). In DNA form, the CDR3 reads TGCAGTGCTAGCCTTAGCGAGATGACCTACAATGAGCAGTTCTTC. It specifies CSASLSEMTYNEQFF.

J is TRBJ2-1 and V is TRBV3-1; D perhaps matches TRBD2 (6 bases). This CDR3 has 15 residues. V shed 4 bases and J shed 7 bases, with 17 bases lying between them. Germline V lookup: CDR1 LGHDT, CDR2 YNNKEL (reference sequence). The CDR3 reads CASSPPGLSRNEQFF. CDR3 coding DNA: TGTGCCAGCAGCCCACCGGGACTTTCTAGGAATGAGCAGTTCTTC.

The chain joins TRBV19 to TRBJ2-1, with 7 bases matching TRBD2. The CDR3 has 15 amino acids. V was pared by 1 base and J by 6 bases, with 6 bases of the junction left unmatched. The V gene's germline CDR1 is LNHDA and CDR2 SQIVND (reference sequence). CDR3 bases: TGTGCCAGTAGTATAGGTCATCCGGGGGGCAATGAGCAGTTCTTC. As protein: CASSIGHPGGNEQFF.